The T cell receptor beta chain under discussion was sequenced for a study of T-cell reconstitution after alpha-beta-depleted transplantation in children. Study observations and caveats: Surviving thymic progenitors and recipient T cells were the source of high TCRbeta diversity at day 60 in some patients. Several hundred graft clones that had expanded were reportedly the source of alpha-beta T cells about two months after transplant. Newly produced T cells mostly provided counts and TCRbeta diversity after one year, as hyperexpanded clones declined.

The length of the CDR3 is 16 residues. The germline V and J ends were trimmed by 0 bases and 3 bases, with 15 bases remaining between them. Germline loops: CDR1 LGHNA, CDR2 YSLEER. Unique molecular identifiers were incorporated into the prepared TCRbeta library. MiXCR, run by TCRdb on the PCR reads, gives a single entry per CDR3 protein. Here the sample spans about 460,000 distinct CDR3 sequences, around 10% being singletons. Concerning this clonotype itself: Its target is unknown.

The genes are TRBV4-3 and TRBJ2-7; possible D gene TRBD2, 6 bases. This specimen was PBMCs, mostly from graft donor cells, taken 180 days after TCRalphabeta/CD19-depleted stem cell transplant. The source is a female patient aged 2-10 years who had a stem cell transplant for aplastic anemia, so the T cells may come from the graft donor. CDR3 bases: TGCGCCAGCAGCCAAGATGTCCGGCGGGATTTCTACGAGCAGTACGTC. Translated: CASSQDVRRDFYEQYV.